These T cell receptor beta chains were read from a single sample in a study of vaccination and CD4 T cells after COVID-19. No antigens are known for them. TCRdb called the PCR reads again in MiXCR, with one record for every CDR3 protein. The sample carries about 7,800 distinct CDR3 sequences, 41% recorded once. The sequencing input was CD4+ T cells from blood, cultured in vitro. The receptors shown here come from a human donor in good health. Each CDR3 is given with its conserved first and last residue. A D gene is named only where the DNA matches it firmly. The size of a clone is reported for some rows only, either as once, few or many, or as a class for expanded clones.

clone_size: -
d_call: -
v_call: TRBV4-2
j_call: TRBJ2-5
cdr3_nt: TGTGCCAGCAGCCAGCCGGGAGAGACCCAGTACTTC
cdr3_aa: CASSQPGETQYF

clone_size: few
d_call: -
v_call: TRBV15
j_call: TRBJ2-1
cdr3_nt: TGTGCCACACGACCCAGGCAGTTCGATGAGCAGTTCTTC
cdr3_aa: CATRPRQFDEQFF

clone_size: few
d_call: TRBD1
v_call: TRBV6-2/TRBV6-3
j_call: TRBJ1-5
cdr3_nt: TGTGCCAGCAGTTGGACAGGGGGCTACAATCAGCCCCAGCATTTT
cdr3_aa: CASSWTGGYNQPQHF

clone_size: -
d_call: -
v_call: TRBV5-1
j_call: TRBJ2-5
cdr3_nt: TGCGCCAGCAGCTTAGCGCCGGAGACCCAGTACTTC
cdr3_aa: CASSLAPETQYF

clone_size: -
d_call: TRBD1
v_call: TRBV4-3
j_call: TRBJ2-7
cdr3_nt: TGCGCCAGCAGTCGGGACAGGAGATACTCCTACGAGCAGTACTTC
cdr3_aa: CASSRDRRYSYEQYF

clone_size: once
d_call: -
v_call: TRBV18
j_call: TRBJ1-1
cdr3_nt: TGTGCCAGCTCACCTATCGAGGCTGCTGGGAACACTGAAGCTTTCTTT
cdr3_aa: CASSPIEAAGNTEAFF

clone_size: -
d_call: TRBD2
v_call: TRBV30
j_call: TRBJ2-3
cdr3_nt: TGTGCCTGGAGACTAGCGGTAATAGATACGCAGTATTTT
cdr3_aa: CAWRLAVIDTQYF

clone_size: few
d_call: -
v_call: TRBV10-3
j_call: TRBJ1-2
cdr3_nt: TGTGCCATCAGCCCGCTCGGTGGCTACACCTTC
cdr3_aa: CAISPLGGYTF

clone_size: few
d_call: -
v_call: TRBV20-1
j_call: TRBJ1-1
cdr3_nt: TGCAGTGCTAGAGAACAACAGGGAAGGGGCACTGAAGCTTTCTTT
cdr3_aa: CSAREQQGRGTEAFF

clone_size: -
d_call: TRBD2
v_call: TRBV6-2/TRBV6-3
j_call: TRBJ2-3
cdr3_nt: TGTGCCAGCGGGCTAGCGGGCACAGATACGCAGTATTTT
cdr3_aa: CASGLAGTDTQYF

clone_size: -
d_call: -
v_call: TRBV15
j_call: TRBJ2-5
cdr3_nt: TGTGCCACCAGCGCCTCGGAGACCCAGTACTTC
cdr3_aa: CATSASETQYF

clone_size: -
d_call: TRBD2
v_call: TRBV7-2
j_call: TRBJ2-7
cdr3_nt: TGTGCCAGCAGCTTAGCGAGAGGAGCGGGAGGCGTGCAGTACTTC
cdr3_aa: CASSLARGAGGVQYF

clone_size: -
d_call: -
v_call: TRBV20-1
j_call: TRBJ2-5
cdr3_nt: TGCAGTGCTAGAGGGCGGAGCGAGGGCAGGAGGCGGTACCAAGAGACCCAGTACTTC
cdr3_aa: CSARGRSEGRRRYQETQYF

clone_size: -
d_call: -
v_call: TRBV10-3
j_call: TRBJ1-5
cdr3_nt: TGTGCCATCAGTCCAGCTAACAGGGAAAGCAATCAGCCCCAGCATTTT
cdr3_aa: CAISPANRESNQPQHF

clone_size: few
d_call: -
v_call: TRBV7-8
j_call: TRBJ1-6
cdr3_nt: TGTGCCAGCAGCTTAACGGAGAATTATAATTCACCCCTCCACTTT
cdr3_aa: CASSLTENYNSPLHF

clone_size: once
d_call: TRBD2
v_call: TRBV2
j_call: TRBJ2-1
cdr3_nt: TGTGCCAGCAGTGAAGAGGGACTAGCGGGAGCCGCTCCGGGCAATGAGCAGTTCTTC
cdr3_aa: CASSEEGLAGAAPGNEQFF

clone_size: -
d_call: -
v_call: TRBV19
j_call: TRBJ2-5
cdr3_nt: TGTGCCAGTAGTATAGGGGGTTGGGAGACCCAGTACTTC
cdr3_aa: CASSIGGWETQYF

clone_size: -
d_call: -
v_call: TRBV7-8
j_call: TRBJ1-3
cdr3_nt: TGTGCCAGCAGCTTAAGAAGGGAGGAAGGAAACACCATATATTTT
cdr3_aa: CASSLRREEGNTIYF

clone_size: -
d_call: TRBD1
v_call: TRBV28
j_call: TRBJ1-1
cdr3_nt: TGTGCCAGCAGTTTATGGCGGCAGGGGGCCGCTGAAGCTTTCTTT
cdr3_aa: CASSLWRQGAAEAFF

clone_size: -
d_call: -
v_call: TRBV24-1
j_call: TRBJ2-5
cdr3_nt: TGTGCCACCAGTGCGGGGGCGCAGGGTGGCGAGACCCAGTACTTC
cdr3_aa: CATSAGAQGGETQYF

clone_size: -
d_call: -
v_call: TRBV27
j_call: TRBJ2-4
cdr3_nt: TGTGCCAGCAGTTCCCGCGTAGCTGGGGCCAAAAACATTCAGTACTTC
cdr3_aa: CASSSRVAGAKNIQYF

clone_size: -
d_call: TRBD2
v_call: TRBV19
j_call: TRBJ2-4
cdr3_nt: TGTGCCAGTAGTATAGATCATGGACTAGCGGACATTCAGTACTTC
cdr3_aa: CASSIDHGLADIQYF

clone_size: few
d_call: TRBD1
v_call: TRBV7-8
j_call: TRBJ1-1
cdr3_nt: TGTGCCAGCAGCTCTAACAGGGGAGGCACTGAAGCTTTCTTT
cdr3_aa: CASSSNRGGTEAFF

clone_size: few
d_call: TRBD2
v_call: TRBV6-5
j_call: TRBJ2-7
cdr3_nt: TGTGCCAGCAGTTACAGGTTAGCGGGAGGGAAAATTCTCCCCTACGAGCAGTACTTC
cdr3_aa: CASSYRLAGGKILPYEQYF

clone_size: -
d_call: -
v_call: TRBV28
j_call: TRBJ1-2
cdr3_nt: TGTGCCAGCGCCCGGGCCCGATTCAGTGGCTACACCTTC
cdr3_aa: CASARARFSGYTF

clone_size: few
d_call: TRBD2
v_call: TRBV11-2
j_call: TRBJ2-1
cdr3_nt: TGTGCCAGCAGCTTTGTGGCTAGCGGGGGGCGAGGGCAGTTCTTC
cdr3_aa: CASSFVASGGRGQFF

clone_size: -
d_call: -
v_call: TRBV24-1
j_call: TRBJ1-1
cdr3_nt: TGTGCCACCAGTGGACATCCGAGCACTGAAGCTTTCTTT
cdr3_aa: CATSGHPSTEAFF

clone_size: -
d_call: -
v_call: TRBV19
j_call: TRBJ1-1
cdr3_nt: TGTGCCAGTAAGAGTGGCAGTTGGGGGACTGAAGCTTTCTTT
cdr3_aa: CASKSGSWGTEAFF

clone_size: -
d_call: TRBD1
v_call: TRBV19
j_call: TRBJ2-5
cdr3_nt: TGTGCCAGTAGTATCGACAGGGAAGATACCCAGTACTTC
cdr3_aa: CASSIDREDTQYF

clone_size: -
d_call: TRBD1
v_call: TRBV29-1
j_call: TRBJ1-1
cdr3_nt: TGCAGCGTCACACAGGGGGCGAGCACTGAAGCTTTCTTT
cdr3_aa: CSVTQGASTEAFF

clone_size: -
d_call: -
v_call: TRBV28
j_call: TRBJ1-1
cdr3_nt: TGTGCCAGCAGTTTAAGTGGCAGGTTAAACACTGAAGCTTTCTTT
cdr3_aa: CASSLSGRLNTEAFF

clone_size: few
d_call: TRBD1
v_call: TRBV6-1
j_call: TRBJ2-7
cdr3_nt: TGTGCCAGCAGTAAGCAGGACAGGGGGTCCTACGAGCAGTACTTC
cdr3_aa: CASSKQDRGSYEQYF

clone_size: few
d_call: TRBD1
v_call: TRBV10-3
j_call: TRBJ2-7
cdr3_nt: TGTGCCATCAGGGGGGACAGGGCAATTTTCGAGCAGTACTTC
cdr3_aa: CAIRGDRAIFEQYF

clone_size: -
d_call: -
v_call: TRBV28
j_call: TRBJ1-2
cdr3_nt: TGTGCCAGCAGGAATACCTTCGGGCAGGGCTACACCTTC
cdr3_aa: CASRNTFGQGYTF

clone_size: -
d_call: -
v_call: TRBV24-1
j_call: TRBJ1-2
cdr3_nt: TGTGCCACCAGTGATTTTCGGCAGGGATCAAACTATGACTACACCTTC
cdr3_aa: CATSDFRQGSNYDYTF

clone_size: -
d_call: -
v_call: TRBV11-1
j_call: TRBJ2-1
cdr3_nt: TGTGCCAGCAGCTCTGGGGTTTACGGTTCCTACAATGAGCAGTTCTTC
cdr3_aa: CASSSGVYGSYNEQFF

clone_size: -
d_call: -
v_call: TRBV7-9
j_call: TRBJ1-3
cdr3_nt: TGTGCCAGCACAAGATACAAGGACACCATATATTTT
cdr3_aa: CASTRYKDTIYF